These T cell receptor beta chains were read from a single sample in a study of blood T cell repertoires in COVID-19. Libraries were prepared by immunoSEQ multiplex PCR; TCRdb keeps only in-frame clonotypes and omits some of them. The sample has over 450,000 clones; nearly 90% are singletons. Sequencing was carried out using peripheral blood. These receptors all stem from a man younger than 35 with COVID-19, enrolled during active disease. Both conserved end residues are part of each CDR3. A D gene is named only where the DNA matches it firmly.

CDR3aa: CASSLNRGGGYTF
d_gene: TRBD1
j_gene: TRBJ1-2
v_gene: TRBV7-2

CDR3aa: CASRFGAGNTIYF
d_gene: NA
j_gene: TRBJ1-3
v_gene: TRBV7-9

CDR3aa: CAWGKGFGGTDTQYF
d_gene: NA
j_gene: TRBJ2-3
v_gene: TRBV30

CDR3aa: CASSTQRSRGPNEKLFF
d_gene: NA
j_gene: TRBJ1-4
v_gene: TRBV18

CDR3aa: CASGLAGYEQYF
d_gene: TRBD2
j_gene: TRBJ2-7
v_gene: TRBV6-6

CDR3aa: CASSWDNTDTQYF
d_gene: NA
j_gene: TRBJ2-3
v_gene: TRBV5-1

CDR3aa: CAWSPGLGFGDTQYF
d_gene: NA
j_gene: TRBJ2-3
v_gene: TRBV30

CDR3aa: CASRGQGGQETQYF
d_gene: TRBD2
j_gene: TRBJ2-5
v_gene: TRBV5-6

CDR3aa: CASSQNSGYTF
d_gene: NA
j_gene: TRBJ1-2
v_gene: TRBV4-2

CDR3aa: CASSPQLAGVYRNEQFF
d_gene: TRBD2
j_gene: TRBJ2-1
v_gene: TRBV19

CDR3aa: CASSEARDRVNLSKNIQYF
d_gene: TRBD1
j_gene: TRBJ2-4
v_gene: TRBV2

CDR3aa: CSVEGVGLAYNEQFF
d_gene: TRBD2
j_gene: TRBJ2-1
v_gene: TRBV29-1

CDR3aa: CASSLGQDGYGYTF
d_gene: NA
j_gene: TRBJ1-2
v_gene: TRBV11-2

CDR3aa: CASSLAGDREQYF
d_gene: NA
j_gene: TRBJ2-7
v_gene: TRBV11-3

CDR3aa: CASSLTPSPTNTIYF
d_gene: NA
j_gene: TRBJ1-3
v_gene: TRBV4-1

CDR3aa: CASSHPASGKTQYF
d_gene: TRBD2
j_gene: TRBJ2-5
v_gene: TRBV7-9

CDR3aa: CASSDSLGCQPQHF
d_gene: NA
j_gene: TRBJ1-5
v_gene: TRBV6-4

CDR3aa: CASSYSTGMGTGELFF
d_gene: TRBD1
j_gene: TRBJ2-2
v_gene: TRBV6-5

CDR3aa: CSVDRGLHGYTF
d_gene: NA
j_gene: TRBJ1-2
v_gene: TRBV29-1

CDR3aa: CASSWAVNTEAFF
d_gene: NA
j_gene: TRBJ1-1
v_gene: TRBV7-2

CDR3aa: CSASSRRGNTEAFF
d_gene: NA
j_gene: TRBJ1-1
v_gene: TRBV20-1

CDR3aa: CASRTRASEQFF
d_gene: NA
j_gene: TRBJ2-1
v_gene: TRBV27

CDR3aa: CASSYRDSNNEQFF
d_gene: TRBD1
j_gene: TRBJ2-1
v_gene: TRBV7-9

CDR3aa: CASSFSNYGYTF
d_gene: NA
j_gene: TRBJ1-2
v_gene: TRBV5-4

CDR3aa: CASSPSISGTYEQYF
d_gene: TRBD2
j_gene: TRBJ2-7
v_gene: TRBV3-1/TRBV3-2

CDR3aa: CASSFLGLAFPEARETQYF
d_gene: TRBD2
j_gene: TRBJ2-5
v_gene: TRBV11-2

CDR3aa: CASRSAIYYGYTF
d_gene: NA
j_gene: TRBJ1-2
v_gene: TRBV2

CDR3aa: CSVEAPGAEAFF
d_gene: NA
j_gene: TRBJ1-1
v_gene: TRBV29-1

CDR3aa: CASSLALAGFNEQFF
d_gene: TRBD2
j_gene: TRBJ2-1
v_gene: TRBV5-1

CDR3aa: CASSPGTSGLEQFF
d_gene: TRBD2
j_gene: TRBJ2-1
v_gene: TRBV5-1

CDR3aa: CASSQGTSGLTGELFF
d_gene: TRBD2
j_gene: TRBJ2-2
v_gene: TRBV3-1/TRBV3-2

CDR3aa: CASSLEPSSYNEQFF
d_gene: NA
j_gene: TRBJ2-1
v_gene: TRBV19

CDR3aa: CASSPTSPSGTGVGYTF
d_gene: TRBD1
j_gene: TRBJ1-2
v_gene: TRBV18

CDR3aa: CASSGTGGKWKPQHF
d_gene: NA
j_gene: TRBJ1-5
v_gene: TRBV2

CDR3aa: CASGDTQETQYF
d_gene: NA
j_gene: TRBJ2-5
v_gene: TRBV21-1

CDR3aa: CASSLIQDTQYF
d_gene: NA
j_gene: TRBJ2-3
v_gene: TRBV7-2

CDR3aa: CASSPGQRSYEQYF
d_gene: NA
j_gene: TRBJ2-7
v_gene: TRBV19

CDR3aa: CASRGAESGFDEQYF
d_gene: NA
j_gene: TRBJ2-7
v_gene: TRBV6-5

CDR3aa: CASSQGAGAGNEQYF
d_gene: NA
j_gene: TRBJ2-7
v_gene: TRBV7-9

CDR3aa: CASSFLAGSTDTQYF
d_gene: TRBD2
j_gene: TRBJ2-3
v_gene: TRBV27

CDR3aa: CASTLAGVSEIGELFF
d_gene: TRBD2
j_gene: TRBJ2-2
v_gene: TRBV7-6

CDR3aa: CASSDTLAGEINTGELFF
d_gene: TRBD2
j_gene: TRBJ2-2
v_gene: TRBV6-4

CDR3aa: CASSLESQVSYGYTF
d_gene: NA
j_gene: TRBJ1-2
v_gene: TRBV5-5

CDR3aa: CATSRDPSGITGELFF
d_gene: NA
j_gene: TRBJ2-2
v_gene: TRBV15

CDR3aa: CASSERQRSYEQYF
d_gene: NA
j_gene: TRBJ2-7
v_gene: TRBV6-1

CDR3aa: CASSIGPGLAGDYSYNEQFF
d_gene: TRBD2
j_gene: TRBJ2-1
v_gene: TRBV19

CDR3aa: CASSLGRVGTDTQYF
d_gene: NA
j_gene: TRBJ2-3
v_gene: TRBV7-9

CDR3aa: CASSERTGGEKLFF
d_gene: TRBD1
j_gene: TRBJ1-4
v_gene: TRBV2

CDR3aa: CASRRNRGQGGELFF
d_gene: TRBD1
j_gene: TRBJ2-2
v_gene: TRBV11-1

CDR3aa: CASSPPSGEATSGSKQYF
d_gene: TRBD2
j_gene: TRBJ2-7
v_gene: TRBV18